This is a list of T cell receptor beta chains from one sample in a study of T cell responses to AZD1222 COVID-19 vaccine. The assay was immunoSEQ multiplex PCR, and TCRdb's table has in-frame clones only and misses some. Seen here are some 170,000 clones, 85% to 95% observed once, and the top ten hold more than 0.8%. The sample was peripheral blood, taken on day 0 of AZD1222 vaccination. Every receptor here comes from an adult in good health. Each CDR3 is given with its conserved first and last residue. The order of the fields is clone size, J gene, D gene, CDR3 length, V gene, CDR3 protein, CDR3 DNA. The D gene is left open where the match is weak. Clone sizes are given selectively: once, few, many, or a class where the clone is expanded.

NA TRBJ2-7 NA 11 TRBV6-2/TRBV6-3 CASSPRWEQYF TGTGCCAGCAGCCCCCGTTGGGAGCAGTACTTC
NA TRBJ1-2 NA 14 TRBV9 CASSVGDTYYGYTF TGTGCCAGCAGCGTAGGGGACACCTACTATGGCTACACCTTC
NA TRBJ2-3 NA 18 TRBV7-6 CASSLEPSAGGTTDTQYF TGTGCCAGCAGCTTAGAACCCTCGGCGGGTGGGACCACAGATACGCAGTATTTT
NA TRBJ2-7 TRBD1 16 TRBV11-2 CASSTSTGLVNYEQYF TGTGCCAGCAGCACCTCGACAGGGCTGGTAAACTACGAGCAGTACTTC
NA TRBJ1-2 TRBD1 15 TRBV15 CATSRLPGQSYGYTF TGTGCCACCAGCCGCCTTCCGGGACAGAGCTATGGCTACACCTTC
NA TRBJ1-6 NA 13 TRBV3-1/TRBV3-2 CASSGVSDSPLHF TGTGCCAGCAGCGGGGTGTCGGATTCACCCCTCCACTTT
NA TRBJ2-7 NA 15 TRBV6-5 CASSPWAGRTYEQYF TGTGCCAGCAGCCCCTGGGCAGGGAGGACCTACGAGCAGTACTTC
NA TRBJ2-7 TRBD2 19 TRBV10-3 CAISLAGTSGGSGSYEQYF TGTGCCATCAGCCTTGCCGGGACTAGCGGGGGGTCGGGCTCCTACGAGCAGTACTTC
NA TRBJ1-6 NA 19 TRBV27 CASSLYGRAFSSYNSPLHF TGTGCCAGCAGTTTATATGGCAGGGCATTTAGCTCCTATAATTCACCCCTCCACTTT
NA TRBJ2-7 NA 13 TRBV13 CASSIQGIPHSYF TGTGCCAGCAGCATTCAAGGTATCCCACATTCGTACTTC
NA TRBJ2-2 NA 14 TRBV11-3 CASSLAWNTGELFF TGTGCCAGCAGCTTAGCCTGGAACACCGGGGAGCTGTTTTTT
NA TRBJ2-7 TRBD2 15 TRBV28 CASSPRTSGDYEQYF TGTGCCAGCAGTCCCCGGACTAGCGGGGACTACGAGCAGTACTTC
NA TRBJ1-1 NA 14 TRBV6-2/TRBV6-3 CASSAPGLNTEAFF TGTGCCAGCAGTGCCCCAGGACTGAACACTGAAGCTTTCTTT
NA TRBJ2-2 NA 17 TRBV4-1 CASSQVGWGGNTGELFF TGCGCCAGCAGCCAAGTTGGGTGGGGTGGGAACACCGGGGAGCTGTTTTTT
once TRBJ2-1 TRBD1 16 TRBV7-8 CASSKLTGVSYNEQFF TGTGCCAGCAGCAAATTGACAGGGGTCTCCTACAATGAGCAGTTCTTC
NA TRBJ2-3 TRBD2 16 TRBV5-1 CASSGTSPLFTDTQYF TGCGCCAGCAGCGGGACTAGCCCCCTTTTCACAGATACGCAGTATTTT
NA TRBJ2-1 TRBD1 16 TRBV19 CASSNRGMEVYNEQFF TGTGCCAGTAGCAACAGGGGGATGGAAGTCTACAATGAGCAGTTCTTC
NA TRBJ1-2 TRBD1 11 TRBV28 CASSRGTDYTF TGTGCCAGCAGCCGTGGGACAGACTACACCTTC
once TRBJ2-7 NA 15 TRBV7-9 CANQSWSSTGDEQYF TGTGCCAATCAGAGTTGGTCTTCGACAGGTGACGAGCAGTACTTC
NA TRBJ1-5 TRBD1 16 TRBV18 CASSPTDRGRNQPQHF TGTGCCAGCTCACCGACGGACAGGGGGCGAAATCAGCCCCAGCATTTT
NA TRBJ1-2 NA 16 TRBV19 CATLGARAGVDYGYTF TGTGCCACCCTAGGCGCCCGGGCGGGGGTCGACTATGGCTACACCTTC
NA TRBJ1-2 NA 14 TRBV6-1 CASSERTANYGYTF TGTGCCAGCAGTGAGAGGACCGCTAACTATGGCTACACCTTC
NA TRBJ2-2 NA 12 TRBV6-5 CASRDTTGELFF TGTGCCAGCCGGGACACCACCGGGGAGCTGTTTTTT
NA TRBJ2-7 TRBD2 11 TRBV6-5 CAGGGGDEQYF TGTGCCGGTGGGGGAGGGGACGAGCAGTACTTC
NA TRBJ2-7 TRBD2 15 TRBV5-1 CASSVGTSGVYEQYF TGCGCCAGCAGCGTCGGGACTAGCGGGGTCTACGAGCAGTACTTC
few TRBJ2-7 NA 12 TRBV7-6 CASRYDSYEQYF TGTGCCAGCAGATACGACAGTTACGAGCAGTACTTC
NA TRBJ2-5 TRBD2 17 TRBV6-2/TRBV6-3 CASSYYYGGSRFGTQYF TGTGCCAGCAGTTACTACTACGGGGGGTCAAGGTTCGGGACCCAGTACTTC
NA TRBJ1-2 TRBD1 13 TRBV7-2 CASSPGTGNGYTF TGTGCCAGCAGCCCTGGGACAGGCAATGGCTACACCTTC
once TRBJ2-7 TRBD1 14 TRBV3-1/TRBV3-2 CASSQGGTAYEQYF TGTGCCAGCAGCCAAGGGGGGACAGCCTACGAGCAGTACTTC
NA TRBJ2-1 TRBD2 16 TRBV7-6 CASSLLAGGSYNEQFF TGTGCCAGCAGCTTACTAGCGGGGGGCTCCTACAATGAGCAGTTCTTC
NA TRBJ2-7 TRBD2 15 TRBV6-1 CASSDREGGGYEQYF TGTGCCAGCAGTGATCGGGAGGGAGGCGGCTACGAGCAGTACTTC
NA TRBJ1-5 NA 17 TRBV28 CASSLTPFRRGNQPQHF TGTGCCAGCAGTTTAACCCCTTTTAGAAGGGGCAATCAGCCCCAGCATTTT
NA TRBJ2-1 TRBD2 13 TRBV27 CASSFPGGGEQFF TGTGCCAGCAGTTTTCCTGGCGGGGGTGAGCAGTTCTTC
NA TRBJ2-7 NA 13 TRBV10-1 CASSEGLSYEQYF TGCGCCAGCAGTGAGGGACTCTCCTACGAGCAGTACTTC
NA TRBJ2-3 NA 14 TRBV18 CASSPRRATDTQYF TGTGCCAGCTCACCAAGACGCGCCACAGATACGCAGTATTTT
NA TRBJ1-5 NA 13 TRBV18 CASSPPGTQPQHF TGTGCCAGCTCACCACCAGGGACTCAGCCCCAGCATTTT
NA TRBJ1-1 NA 13 TRBV6-1 CASSEPDSLKAFF TGTGCCAGCAGTGAACCCGACTCCCTAAAAGCTTTCTTT
NA TRBJ1-5 NA 13 TRBV6-2/TRBV6-3 CASSYTSRQPQHF TGTGCCAGCAGTTATACTTCGCGTCAGCCCCAGCATTTT
NA TRBJ1-2 NA 14 TRBV28 CASSLVSANYGYTF TGTGCCAGCAGTTTAGTGTCTGCTAACTATGGCTACACCTTC
NA TRBJ2-1 NA 13 TRBV29-1 CSSSESSYNEQFF TGCAGCAGTAGCGAGAGCTCCTACAATGAGCAGTTCTTC
NA TRBJ2-1 NA 15 TRBV6-2/TRBV6-3 CASSSPVGIYNEQFF TGTGCCAGCAGTTCCCCGGTGGGGATCTACAATGAGCAGTTCTTC
few TRBJ1-2 TRBD1 16 TRBV19 CASRNPWRQGTYGYTF TGTGCCAGTAGGAATCCATGGCGACAGGGTACCTATGGCTACACCTTC
NA TRBJ2-7 TRBD2 14 TRBV7-9 CASSLEGLAGEQYF TGTGCCAGCAGCCTCGAGGGACTAGCGGGGGAGCAGTACTTC
NA TRBJ2-3 NA 14 TRBV9 CASSSRLGTDTQYF TGTGCCAGCAGCTCCCGTTTGGGCACAGATACGCAGTATTTT
NA TRBJ2-5 TRBD1 13 TRBV28 CASRRQGYETQYF TGTGCCAGCAGAAGACAGGGTTATGAGACCCAGTACTTC
NA TRBJ1-1 NA 15 TRBV5-1 CASSLQGSMNTEAFF TGCGCCAGCAGCCTACAGGGCTCGATGAACACTGAAGCTTTCTTT
NA TRBJ2-1 TRBD2 16 TRBV5-4 CASSRTSGGSYNEQFF TGTGCCAGCAGCCGGACTAGCGGGGGGTCCTACAATGAGCAGTTCTTC
NA TRBJ2-5 TRBD1 15 TRBV2 CAGDRARSTQETQYF TGTGCCGGGGACAGGGCGAGGTCCACCCAAGAGACCCAGTACTTC
NA TRBJ1-5 NA 13 TRBV5-1 CASSLDDSQPQHF TGCGCCAGCAGCTTGGATGACAGTCAGCCCCAGCATTTT
NA TRBJ2-3 TRBD2 17 TRBV27 CASSFTRLAGGPYTQYF TGTGCCAGCAGTTTTACCCGACTAGCGGGGGGGCCCTATACGCAGTATTTT
once TRBJ1-2 NA 13 TRBV29-1 CSVEPGTGYGYTF TGCAGCGTTGAGCCAGGGACCGGCTATGGCTACACCTTC
NA TRBJ2-1 TRBD2 15 TRBV7-2 CASSSGLAVGNEQFF TGTGCCAGCAGCTCTGGACTAGCGGTCGGCAATGAGCAGTTCTTC
NA TRBJ2-5 TRBD2 16 TRBV9 CASSVASGASQETQYF TGTGCCAGCAGCGTTGCCAGCGGGGCGAGCCAAGAGACCCAGTACTTC